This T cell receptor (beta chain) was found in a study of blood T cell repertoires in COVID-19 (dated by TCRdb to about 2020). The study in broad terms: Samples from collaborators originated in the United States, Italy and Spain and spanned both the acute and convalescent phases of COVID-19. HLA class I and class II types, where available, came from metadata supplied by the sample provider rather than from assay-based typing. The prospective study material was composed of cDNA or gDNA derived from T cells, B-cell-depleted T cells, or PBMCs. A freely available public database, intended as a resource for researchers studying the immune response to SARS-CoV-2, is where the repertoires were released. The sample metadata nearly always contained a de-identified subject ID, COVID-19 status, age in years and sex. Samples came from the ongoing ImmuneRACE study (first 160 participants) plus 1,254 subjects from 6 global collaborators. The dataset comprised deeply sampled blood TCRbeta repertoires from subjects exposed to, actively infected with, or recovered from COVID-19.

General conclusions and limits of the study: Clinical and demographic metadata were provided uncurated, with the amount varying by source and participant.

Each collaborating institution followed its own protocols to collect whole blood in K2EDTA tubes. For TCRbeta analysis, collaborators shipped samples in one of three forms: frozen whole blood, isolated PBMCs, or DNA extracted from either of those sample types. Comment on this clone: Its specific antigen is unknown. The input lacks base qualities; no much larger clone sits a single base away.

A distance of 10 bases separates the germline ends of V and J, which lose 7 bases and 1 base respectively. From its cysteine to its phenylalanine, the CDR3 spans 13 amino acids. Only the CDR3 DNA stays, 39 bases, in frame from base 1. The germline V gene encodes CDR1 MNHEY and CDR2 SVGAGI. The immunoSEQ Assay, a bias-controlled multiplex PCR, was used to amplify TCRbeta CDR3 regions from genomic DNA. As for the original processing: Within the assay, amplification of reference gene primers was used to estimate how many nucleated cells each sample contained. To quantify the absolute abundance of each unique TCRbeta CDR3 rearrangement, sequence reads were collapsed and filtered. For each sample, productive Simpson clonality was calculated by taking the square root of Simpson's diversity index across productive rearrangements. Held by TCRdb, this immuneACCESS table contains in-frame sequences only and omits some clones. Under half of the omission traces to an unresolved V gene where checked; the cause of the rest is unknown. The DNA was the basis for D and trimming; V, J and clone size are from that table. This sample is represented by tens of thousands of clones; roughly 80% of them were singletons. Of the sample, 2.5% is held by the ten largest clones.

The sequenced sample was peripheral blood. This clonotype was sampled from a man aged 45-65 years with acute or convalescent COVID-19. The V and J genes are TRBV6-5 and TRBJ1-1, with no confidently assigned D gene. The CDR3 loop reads CASIKTANTEAFF. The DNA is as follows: TGTGCCAGCATTAAAACAGCGAACACTGAAGCTTTCTTT.